This T cell receptor (beta chain) was retrieved from a study of T cells in Graves' hyperthyroidism and ophthalmopathy. Study-wide background: Blood from the periphery was taken at initial diagnosis, before any treatment.

Amplification targeted TCR beta CDR3 regions from RNA transcripts. RT-PCR in the first round (using the HTBI primer set) targeted the TCR CDR3. TCRdb processed the multiplex PCR reads anew with MiXCR; each CDR3 protein has one entry. The sample holds nearly 750,000 distinct CDR3 sequences; 30% to 40% are singletons and the top ten take less than 40%. Deletions cut 2 bases from V and 6 bases from J, with 13 bases between. CDR3 length: 15 amino acids. The germline gives CDR1 SNHLY, CDR2 FYNNEI. Study-wide results and limits: Blood also contained most expanded thyroid clonotypes above 0.001.

Note on this clonotype: The antigen remains undetermined.

Patients counted as stable if ophthalmopathy did not develop within 18 months. Hyperthyroidism in the patients, aged 18 to 65, was newly diagnosed and under 2 months in duration. This chain links TRBV2 with TRBJ2-2, with D tentatively TRBD1 (7 bases). This sequence originates from a woman between 35 and 50 years old with Graves' hyperthyroidism. The sample taken for sequencing was blood. Written as DNA, the CDR3 is TGTGCCAGCAGTGAACAGGGGGGCAAAGCCGGGGAGCTGTTTTTT. Translation: CASSEQGGKAGELFF.